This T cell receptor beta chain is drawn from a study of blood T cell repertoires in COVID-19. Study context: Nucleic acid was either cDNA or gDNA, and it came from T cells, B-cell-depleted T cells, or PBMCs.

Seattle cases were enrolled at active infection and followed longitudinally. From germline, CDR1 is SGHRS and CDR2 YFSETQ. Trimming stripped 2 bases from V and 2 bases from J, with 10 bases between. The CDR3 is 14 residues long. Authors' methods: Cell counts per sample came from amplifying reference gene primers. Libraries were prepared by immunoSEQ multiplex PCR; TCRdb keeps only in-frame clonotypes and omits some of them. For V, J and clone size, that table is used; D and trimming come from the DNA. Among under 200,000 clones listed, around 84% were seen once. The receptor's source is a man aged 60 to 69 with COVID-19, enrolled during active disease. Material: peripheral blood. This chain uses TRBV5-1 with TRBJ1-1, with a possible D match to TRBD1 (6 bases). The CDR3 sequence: CASSLQGGNTEAFF. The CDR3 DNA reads TGCGCCAGCAGCTTACAGGGTGGAAACACTGAAGCTTTCTTT.